Described below is a single T cell receptor beta chain sequence and its context. This entry comes from a study of blood T cell repertoires in COVID-19. As for the study in general: Samples came from the United States, Italy and Spain, spanning acute and convalescent COVID-19. The cDNA or gDNA used as material had been derived from T cells, B-cell-depleted T cells, or PBMCs.

Source study methods: Reference gene primers were amplified, and this amplification served to estimate nucleated cell counts. TCRdb's table, derived via immunoSEQ multiplex PCR, lists solely in-frame clones and lacks some. V and J calls plus clone size are reproduced from that table; the DNA served to infer D and trimming. The sample shows 180,000 or so clones, around 87% of them seen only once. The clonotype originates from a man aged 40-55 years with active or convalescent COVID-19. Input material: peripheral blood.

The CDR3 nucleotides are TGTGCCAGCAGTGAATTGCAGGGGGCGCGGGCTTTCTTT. It specifies CASSELQGARAFF. The chain is built from TRBV2 and TRBJ1-1; TRBD1 agrees at 8 bases. Germline V CDR1 and CDR2: SNHLY, FYNNEI. The V segment lost 2 bases and the J segment 11 bases; nucleotides outside the gene matches: 7. This CDR3 has 13 amino acids. Filled out from reference TRBV2 and TRBJ1-1, the complete variable domain reads EPEVTQTPSHQVTQMGQEVILRCVPISNHLYFYWYRQILGQKVEFLVSFYNNEISEKSEIFDDQFSVERPDGSNFTLKIRSTKLEDSAMYFCASSELQGARAFFGQGTRLTVV.